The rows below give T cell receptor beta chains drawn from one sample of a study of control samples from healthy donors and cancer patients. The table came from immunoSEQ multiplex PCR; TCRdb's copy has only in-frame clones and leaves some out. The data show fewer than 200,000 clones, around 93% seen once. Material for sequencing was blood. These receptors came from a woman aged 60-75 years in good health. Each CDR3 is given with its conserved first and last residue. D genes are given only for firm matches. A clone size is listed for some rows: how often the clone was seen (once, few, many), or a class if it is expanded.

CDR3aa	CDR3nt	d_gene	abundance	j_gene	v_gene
CASSLVPGNEKLFF	TGTGCCAGCAGCTTGGTTCCGGGAAATGAAAAACTGTTTTTT	NA	NA	TRBJ1-4	TRBV5-4
CASSEWNRSGGTEAFF	TGTGCCAGCAGTGAATGGAACAGGTCTGGAGGCACTGAAGCTTTCTTT	NA	few	TRBJ1-1	TRBV25-1
CASSDLGYGYTF	TGTGCCAGCAGTGATTTGGGTTATGGCTACACCTTC	NA	NA	TRBJ1-2	TRBV2
CASRAGGDTEAFF	TGCGCCAGCAGGGCGGGAGGGGACACTGAAGCTTTCTTT	NA	NA	TRBJ1-1	TRBV10-1
CASSSRDSEQYF	TGTGCCAGCAGTTCCAGGGACAGCGAGCAGTACTTC	TRBD1	NA	TRBJ2-7	TRBV6-5
CASSYPGLAGGLYNEQFF	TGTGCCAGCAGTTACCCGGGACTAGCGGGGGGACTCTACAATGAGCAGTTCTTC	TRBD2	NA	TRBJ2-1	TRBV6-2/TRBV6-3
CASSLALAGGTDTQYF	TGTGCCAGCAGCTTAGCGCTAGCGGGGGGCACAGATACGCAGTATTTT	TRBD2	NA	TRBJ2-3	TRBV7-2
CASLESGTGALEQYF	TGTGCCAGCCTCGAGTCCGGGACAGGGGCTCTCGAGCAGTACTTC	TRBD1	NA	TRBJ2-7	TRBV2
CASSYRVDRAYGYTF	TGTGCCAGCAGTTATAGAGTCGACAGGGCCTATGGCTACACCTTC	TRBD1	NA	TRBJ1-2	TRBV6-5
CASSPIAGVQETQYF	TGTGCCAGCTCACCGATAGCGGGGGTCCAAGAGACCCAGTACTTC	TRBD2	NA	TRBJ2-5	TRBV18